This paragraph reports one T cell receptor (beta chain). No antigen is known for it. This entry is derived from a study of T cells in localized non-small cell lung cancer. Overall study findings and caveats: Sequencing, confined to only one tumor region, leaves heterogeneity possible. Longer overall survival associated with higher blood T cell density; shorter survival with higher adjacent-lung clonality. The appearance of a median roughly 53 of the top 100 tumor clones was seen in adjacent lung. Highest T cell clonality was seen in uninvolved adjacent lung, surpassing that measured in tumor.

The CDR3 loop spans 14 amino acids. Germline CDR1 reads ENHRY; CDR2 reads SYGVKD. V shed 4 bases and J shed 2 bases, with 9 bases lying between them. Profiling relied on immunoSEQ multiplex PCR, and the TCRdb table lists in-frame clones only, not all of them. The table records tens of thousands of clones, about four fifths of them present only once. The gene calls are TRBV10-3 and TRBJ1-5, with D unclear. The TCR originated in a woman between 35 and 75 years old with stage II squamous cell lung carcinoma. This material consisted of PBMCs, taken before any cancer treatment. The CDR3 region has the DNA TGTGCCATCAGTGGAGGGTCTGGCAATCAGCCCCAGCATTTT. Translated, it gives CAISGGSGNQPQHF.